Shown below are 3 T cell receptor beta chains from a single sample sequenced in a study of low-dose radiotherapy and immunotherapy resistance in tumors. Both TCRalpha and TCRbeta chains were reverse transcribed with V-gene-specific primers. PCR amplification of the TCRs was performed with Phusion for 15 to 25 PCR cycles, and it relied on a constant-region primer together with a V-primer adapter. Each CDR3 protein is one row after TCRdb ran MiXCR on the reads. The data contain more than 9,000 distinct CDR3 sequences, about three quarters of them singletons. The receptors come from a human donor with advanced metastatic prostate, ovarian, gallbladder or colorectal cancer (not recorded which). This table probably holds off-target reads from a library built for another chain.

V is TRBV29-1 and J is TRBJ2-7, with 8 positions matching TRBD1. The CDR3 spans 14 residues. CDR1 and CDR2 from the germline V gene are SQVTM and ANQGSEA. With 5 bases clipped from V and 5 bases from J, the junction kept 11 bases outside the gene matches. CDR3 nucleotides: TGCAGCGTTTATAGGCAGGGGGCGTCCGACGAGCAGTACTTC. The encoded protein is CSVYRQGASDEQYF.

This clonotype was recorded once. The J gene is TRBJ2-1, the V gene TRBV18; 10 bases match TRBD2. Germline V lookup: CDR1 KGHSH, CDR2 LQKENI. There are 17 residues in the CDR3. V was pared by 3 bases and J by 6 bases, with 11 bases of the junction left unmatched. The DNA for the CDR3 is TGTGCCAGCTCACCTTTCGGACTAGCGGCAGGACTCAATGAGCAGTTCTTC. This gives the protein CASSPFGLAAGLNEQFF.

This clonotype was detected once. The chain is built from TRBV10-3 and TRBJ2-1; TRBD2 matches 8 bases. V dropped 0 bases and J dropped 6; count of bases not matched to a gene: 7. The CDR3 has 16 amino acids. From germline, CDR1 is ENHRY and CDR2 SYGVKD. Here the CDR3 DNA reads TGTGCCATCAGTGAGTCCGTTGGCGGGAGGACCAATGAGCAGTTCTTC. Protein sequence: CAISESVGGRTNEQFF.